This T cell receptor (beta chain) was documented in a study of cytomegalovirus exposure and HLA in healthy donors. Background on the study: Samples from HLA-typed donors yielded 65 million to 90 million unique TCRs in an early data release.

The germline gives CDR1 SGHRS, CDR2 YFSETQ. Trimming shortened V by 2 bases and J by 9 bases, and 18 bases separated the two germline ends. CDR3 length equals 15 residues. Primers included in the PCR were 60 Vbeta and 13 Jbeta primers. The assay was immunoSEQ multiplex PCR, and TCRdb's table has in-frame clones only and misses some. This table holds under 200,000 clones, 70% to 90% found once. Whole-study results and caveats: Prior analysis indicated that the majority of TCR beta V segments exhibited productivity approximately 90% or approximately 30% of the time. In vitro experiments confirmed that three CMV-associated chains were specific for CMV antigens.

In the case of this clone: Its cognate antigen is unknown.

The chain carries TRBV5-1 and TRBJ2-1; D might be TRBD1 (6 bases). The sequenced material came from PBMCs. The clonotype comes from a young man in good health and CMV-seropositive. The CDR3 is CASSLSGTRSPEQFF. The CDR3 nucleotides are TGCGCCAGCAGCTTATCGGGGACACGAAGTCCTGAGCAGTTCTTC.